The 30 T cell receptor beta chains below were found in one sample sequenced in a study of Graves' ophthalmopathy and Graves' hyperthyroidism. Beta-chain TCR CDR3 regions were amplified from RNA transcripts. HTBI primers primed a first-round RT-PCR, and a second-round multiplex PCR followed. TCRdb itself ran the multiplex PCR reads through MiXCR, one entry per CDR3 protein. The data contain around 1.1 million distinct CDR3 sequences, about 40% of them seen just once; the ten biggest clones take up around 10%. The specimen sequenced was peripheral blood or thyroid tissue (not recorded which). These TCRs come from an adult man with Graves' hyperthyroidism.

This clonotype was seen repeatedly, ten times or more. The V gene is TRBV7-9, the J gene TRBJ1-1; a weak D match, TRBD1 (5 bases). The length of the CDR3 is 14 residues. Deletions cut 0 bases from V and 6 bases from J, with 11 bases between. The germline CDR1 and CDR2 sequences are SEHNR and FQNEAQ (reference sequence). In DNA, the CDR3 is TGTGCCAGCAGCTTAGCGGCAGGGATACCTGAAGCTTTCTTT. Amino acids: CASSLAAGIPEAFF.

This clonotype occurred many times. CDR3 protein: CASSPPRWGGREETQYF. CDR3 DNA sequence: TGTGCCAGCAGCCCCCCTCGGTGGGGCGGGCGGGAAGAGACCCAGTACTTC. The chain has TRBV14 and TRBJ2-5; either TRBD1 or TRBD2 may fit D (5 bases each). V shed 4 bases and J shed 3 bases, with 21 bases lying between them. CDR3 length: 17 amino acids. Germline CDR1 and CDR2: SGHDN and FVKESK.

This clonotype was detected a few times. The CDR3 loop is CASSEIPGHTIYF. CDR3 bases: TGTGCCAGCAGTGAGATTCCGGGCCACACCATATATTTT. V is TRBV7-9 and J is TRBJ1-3; D unclear. Germline CDR1 and CDR2: SEHNR and FQNEAQ (reference sequence). The CDR3 has 13 amino acids. The V end lost 6 bases, the J end lost 8 bases, and 14 bases lay between the germline ends.

This clonotype was detected many times. The J gene is TRBJ1-5, the V gene TRBV7-9; D gene ambiguous. The CDR3 is 13 residues long. V was clipped by 2 bases and J by 10 bases, with 12 bases between them. Germline CDR1 and CDR2: SEHNR and FQNEAQ (reference sequence). CDR3 bases: TGTGCCAGCAGCTTAAAAACTACGTCTCCCCAGCATTTT. This encodes CASSLKTTSPQHF. The variable domain in full, with the rest retrieved from reference TRBV7-9 and TRBJ1-5, is DTGVSQNPRHKITKRGQNVTFRCDPISEHNRLYWYRQTLGQGPEFLTYFQNEAQLEKSRLLSDRFSAERPKGSFSTLEIQRTEQGDSAMYLCASSLKTTSPQHFGDGTRLSIL.

The chain links TRBV5-1 to TRBJ2-7; a possible D gene is TRBD1 (5 bases). Germline CDR1 reads SGHRS; CDR2 reads YFSETQ. The CDR3 totals 12 residues. Trimming took off 5 bases at V and 5 bases at J, with 11 bases between the two ends. As DNA, the CDR3 is TGCGCCAGCAGTTCGGCAGGGAACGAGCAGTACTTC. It codes for CASSSAGNEQYF. The whole variable domain, filled in from reference TRBV5-1 and TRBJ2-7, reads KAGVTQTPRYLIKTRGQQVTLSCSPISGHRSVSWYQQTPGQGLQFLFEYFSETQRNKGNFPGRFSGRQFSNSRSEMNVSTLELGDSALYLCASSSAGNEQYFGPGTRLTVT.

Only a few counts were recorded for this clonotype. The gene calls are TRBV19 and TRBJ1-1, with D perhaps matching TRBD1 (5 bases). The CDR3 extends over 14 amino acids. Germline CDR1 is LNHDA and CDR2 is SQIVND (reference sequence). V was cut by 6 bases and J by 1 base, with 12 bases left in between. CDR3 sequence reads: CASRTDTPNTEAFF. The CDR3 nucleotides are TGTGCCAGTAGAACGGACACCCCGAACACTGAAGCTTTCTTT.

This clonotype showed up just once. This sequence joins TRBV7-3 and TRBJ2-7; TRBD1 might be the D (6 bases). V lost 8 bases to trimming and J lost 4 bases, with 15 bases between them. The CDR3 is made up of 13 amino acids. Germline lookup yields CDR1 SGHTA and CDR2 FQGTGA. CDR3 in amino acids: CASAGAGGYEQYF. The CDR3 coding sequence is TGTGCCAGCGCAGGGGCTGGGGGATACGAGCAGTACTTC.

Many counts were recorded for this clonotype. V gene TRBV15 combines with J gene TRBJ2-7; 7 bases are shared with TRBD1. The CDR3 runs to 15 residues. CDR1 is LNHNV, CDR2 YYDKDF, per germline (reference sequence). The ends lost 4 bases at V and 2 bases at J; junction bases unmatched: 8. The CDR3 region is CATSTATGTAYEQYF. The CDR3 bases are TGTGCCACCAGCACCGCGACAGGGACGGCCTACGAGCAGTACTTC. Supplemented by reference TRBV15 and TRBJ2-7, the full variable domain reads DAMVIQNPRYQVTQFGKPVTLSCSQTLNHNVMYWYQQKSSQAPKLLFHYYDKDFNNEADTPDNFQSRRPNTSFCFLDIRSPGLGDTAMYLCATSTATGTAYEQYFGPGTRLTVT.

This clonotype was counted only a few times. This rearrangement joins TRBV20-1 to TRBJ1-4; 9 bases map to TRBD1. This CDR3 comprises 13 residues. The ends lost 3 bases at V and 11 bases at J; junction bases unmatched: 7. The germline CDR1 and CDR2 sequences are DFQATT and SNEGSKA (reference sequence). The CDR3: CSASGQGLFKLFF. CDR3 bases: TGCAGTGCTAGCGGACAGGGGTTGTTTAAACTGTTTTTT.

This clonotype was observed once. A much larger clone differs from this one at a single base, so this may be a read error. J is TRBJ2-7 and V is TRBV9; no clear D. Trimming removed 2 bases at V and 5 bases at J, with 11 bases between. Germline lookup yields CDR1 SGDLS and CDR2 YYNGEE. The CDR3 length is 13 residues. The CDR3 here is CASSVTEVNEQYF. As DNA, the CDR3 is TGTGCCAGCAGCGTTACAGAGGTCAACGAGCAGTACTTC.

This clonotype was recorded many times. The chain couples TRBV10-3 to TRBJ1-5, with a possible D match to TRBD1 (5 bases). Trimming shortened V by 8 bases and J by 4 bases, and 12 bases separated the two germline ends. The germline CDR1 and CDR2 sequences are ENHRY and SYGVKD. The CDR3 runs 13 residues. In DNA form, the CDR3 reads TGTGCCATCGGAGACAGCGTAAATCAGCCCCAGCATTTT. Protein: CAIGDSVNQPQHF.

The genes are TRBV30 and TRBJ1-5; TRBD1 is a possible D gene (5 bases). The V gene's germline CDR1 is GTSNPN and CDR2 SVGIG (reference sequence). The CDR3 is made up of 13 amino acids. Trimming left V 3 bases short and J 6 bases short, with 12 bases between. The CDR3 sequence is CAWRGGRGQPQHF. The DNA for the CDR3 is TGTGCCTGGAGGGGGGGGAGAGGTCAGCCCCAGCATTTT.

CDR3 amino acids: CAIWTGLTEAFF. The DNA for the CDR3 is TGTGCCATATGGACAGGTCTTACTGAAGCTTTCTTT. This chain links TRBV6-5 with TRBJ1-1; 7 bases agree with TRBD1. Germline loops: CDR1 MNHEY, CDR2 SVGAGI. CDR3 length: 12 amino acids. With 10 bases clipped from V and 5 bases from J, the junction kept 7 bases outside the gene matches.

This clonotype was seen more than once but under ten times. This rearrangement joins TRBV19 to TRBJ2-5, with D perhaps TRBD2 (6 bases). The length of the CDR3 is 13 residues. From germline, CDR1 is LNHDA and CDR2 SQIVND (reference sequence). V lost 7 bases and J 0 bases, leaving 9 bases between the germline ends. CDR3 in amino acids: CASISGDQETQYF. The CDR3 DNA reads TGTGCCAGTATTAGCGGCGACCAAGAGACCCAGTACTTC.

The CDR3: CASSLTTAGALMNTEAFF. Written as DNA, the CDR3 is TGTGCCAGCAGTCTAACCACCGCAGGGGCTCTCATGAACACTGAAGCTTTCTTT. The chain recombines TRBV28 with TRBJ1-1, with D possibly TRBD1 on 6 matching bases. V was pared by 5 bases and J by 0 bases, with 22 bases between. This CDR3 has 18 residues. Germline assignment: CDR1 MDHEN and CDR2 SYDVKM.

The rearrangement links TRBV9 to TRBJ1-2; maybe TRBD1 (5 bases). The V gene's germline CDR1 is SGDLS and CDR2 YYNGEE. Trimming pared 2 bases from V and 4 bases from J, leaving 18 bases between. This CDR3 has 16 amino acids. CDR3 in DNA: TGTGCCAGCAGCGTGAGCCACTTACAGGTTCTCTATGGCTACACCTTC. Encoded protein: CASSVSHLQVLYGYTF. The full variable domain, in which reference TRBV9 and TRBJ1-2 provide the parts outside the CDR3, is DSGVTQTPKHLITATGQRVTLRCSPRSGDLSVYWYQQSLDQGLQFLIQYYNGEERAKGNILERFSAQQFPDLHSELNLSSLELGDSALYFCASSVSHLQVLYGYTFGSGTRLTVV.

This chain uses TRBV6-2 or TRBV6-3 with TRBJ2-7; D may correspond to TRBD1 or TRBD2 (6 bases each). CDR1 MNHEY and CDR2 SVGEGT come from the germline V gene. The germline V and J ends were trimmed by 5 bases and 6 bases, with 29 bases remaining between them. This CDR3 has 18 residues. CDR3 nucleotides: TGTGCCAGCAGTCATCCCTCAAGGGGGGCGGGCCCAGACGTCGAGCAGTACTTC. This codes for CASSHPSRGAGPDVEQYF.

This clonotype was seen at least ten times. This could be a read error, since a much larger clone is one nucleotide away. The chain uses TRBV6-4 and TRBJ2-5; D ambiguous. Germline loops: CDR1 MRHNA, CDR2 SNTAGT. The CDR3 runs to 11 residues. The DNA for the CDR3 is TGTGCCAGCAGTGACGGAGAGGCCCAGTACTTC. It specifies CASSDGEAQYF.

This rearrangement joins TRBV25-1 to TRBJ1-6, with D perhaps TRBD1 (5 bases). The length of the CDR3 is 15 residues. V dropped 3 bases and J dropped 6 bases, with 12 bases sitting between them. The germline V gene has CDR1 MGHDK and CDR2 SYGVNS. CDR3 region: CASSDRVLRNSPLHF. DNA for the CDR3: TGTGCCAGCAGTGACAGGGTGCTACGTAATTCACCCCTCCACTTT.

The sample holds many counts of this clonotype. The chain employs TRBV7-2 and TRBJ2-2, with 11 nucleotides matching TRBD2. In germline, CDR1 is SGHTA, CDR2 FQGNSA. Losses at the gene ends were 5 bases for V and 8 bases for J; bases not matched to a gene: 7. The CDR3 consists of 15 residues. CDR3 bases: TGTGCCAGCAGCGGACTAGCGGGTGGGATTGGGGAGCTGTTTTTT. Protein product: CASSGLAGGIGELFF. The full variable domain, its missing parts supplied by reference TRBV7-2 and TRBJ2-2, is GAGVSQSPSNKVTEKGKDVELRCDPISGHTALYWYRQSLGQGLEFLIYFQGNSAPDKSGLPSDRFSAERTGGSVSTLTIQRTQQEDSAVYLCASSGLAGGIGELFFGEGSRLTVL.

Concerning this clonotype: Compared with germline, one end of the junction differs, possibly owing to a read error. V and J are TRBV20-1 and TRBJ2-5; the match to TRBD2 covers 14 bases. This CDR3 comprises 14 residues. Germline CDR1 reads DFQATT; CDR2 reads SNEGSKA (reference sequence). The CDR3 DNA reads TGCAGTGCTATGGGACTAGCGGGAGAAGAGTCCCAGTACTTC. Translating it yields CSAMGLAGEESQYF.

This rearrangement joins TRBV7-8 to TRBJ2-7; D unclear. V lost 5 bases and J lost 5, with 7 bases in between. CDR3 size: 11 residues. Germline values: CDR1 SGHVS, CDR2 FQNEAQ. CDR3: CASSPNDEQYF. The CDR3 region has the DNA TGTGCCAGCAGCCCCAATGACGAGCAGTACTTC.

This clonotype was recorded many times. The rearrangement uses TRBV19 and TRBJ2-5, with a tentative D call TRBD1 (6 bases). Trimming removed 4 bases at V and 1 base at J, with 7 bases between. In germline, CDR1 is LNHDA, CDR2 SQIVND (reference sequence). The CDR3 has 13 amino acids. The CDR3 reads CASSTDSQETQYF. CDR3 bases: TGTGCCAGTAGTACGGACAGCCAAGAGACCCAGTACTTC.

The gene calls are TRBV5-1 and TRBJ2-5, with D maybe TRBD2 (9 bases). The germline gives CDR1 SGHRS, CDR2 YFSETQ. The length of the CDR3 is 18 residues. V dropped 1 base and J dropped 1 base, with 20 bases sitting between them. This chain's CDR3 is CASSLYGQGSGGQETQYF. In DNA, the CDR3 is TGCGCCAGCAGCTTGTACGGACAGGGTAGCGGGGGCCAAGAGACCCAGTACTTC.

This clonotype appeared many times. CDR3 bases: TGTGCCAGCAGCTTCAACGGGGGAGAACAGCCCCAGCATTTT. Its protein product is CASSFNGGEQPQHF. This chain joins TRBV7-9 and TRBJ1-5; weak D call: TRBD1 (5 bases). Germline V gives CDR1 SEHNR, CDR2 FQNEAQ (reference sequence). There are 14 residues in the CDR3. The V end lost 3 bases, the J end lost 7 bases, and 13 bases lay between the germline ends.

Notes on this clonotype: A much larger clone lies one base from this, so it may be a read error. The rearrangement joins TRBV7-2 to TRBJ1-1, with a tentative D call TRBD1 (5 bases). CDR3 length: 15 residues. V dropped 2 bases and J dropped 3 bases, with 13 bases sitting between them. Germline V gene lookup returns CDR1 SGHTA and CDR2 FQGNSA. CDR3 nucleotide sequence: TGTGCCAGCAGCTTATCAGGGATGGGGTACACTGAAGCTTTCTTT. The encoded protein is CASSLSGMGYTEAFF.

This clonotype has a count of ten or more. The V call is TRBV10-2, the J call TRBJ1-5, with D hard to call. The CDR3 loop spans 16 amino acids. CDR1 is WSHSY, CDR2 SAAADI, per germline. V was trimmed by 6 bases and J by 2 bases, leaving 17 bases between them. CDR3 sequence (DNA): TGCGCCAGCAGGGACGTCCAAGGTGGCGGCAATCAGCCCCAGCATTTT. Translation: CASRDVQGGGNQPQHF.

This CDR3 reads CASSLVDPRTNQPQHF. The CDR3 coding sequence is TGTGCCAGCAGTTTAGTGGACCCTAGGACTAATCAGCCCCAGCATTTT. The genes are TRBV28 and TRBJ1-5; D unclear. From germline, CDR1 is MDHEN and CDR2 SYDVKM. The V end was cut by 2 bases, the J end by 4 bases, with 15 bases between. The CDR3 length is 16 residues. Full variable domain (outside the CDR3, taken from reference TRBV28 and TRBJ1-5): DVKVTQSSRYLVKRTGEKVFLECVQDMDHENMFWYRQDPGLGLRLIYFSYDVKMKEKGDIPEGYSVSREKKERFSLILESASTNQTSMYLCASSLVDPRTNQPQHFGDGTRLSIL.

In this sample, this clonotype turned up many times. The chain carries TRBV7-9 and TRBJ2-7; the D is unclear. The CDR3 extends over 12 amino acids. With 0 bases removed from V and 7 bases from J, the gap between germline ends came to 7 bases. The germline V gene encodes CDR1 SEHNR and CDR2 FQNEAQ (reference sequence). CDR3 residues: CASSLAASEQYF. For the CDR3, the DNA is TGTGCCAGCAGCTTAGCAGCGTCAGAGCAGTACTTC.

This chain links TRBV7-8 with TRBJ2-5, with D possibly matching TRBD1 (5 bases). The CDR3 is 15 amino acids. Germline assignment: CDR1 SGHVS and CDR2 FQNEAQ. V was trimmed by 5 bases and J by 5 bases, leaving 18 bases between them. The CDR3 DNA is TGTGCCAGCAGCCCAGGGTCCTGGCAGTCGGAGACCCAGTACTTC. Encoded protein: CASSPGSWQSETQYF.